This T cell receptor (beta chain) was recorded in a study of blood T cell repertoires in COVID-19. Study at large: COVID-19 samples, acute and convalescent, were from the United States, Italy and Spain. PBMCs, B-cell-depleted T cells, or T cells provided the cDNA or gDNA that made up the material.

The germline CDR1 and CDR2 sequences are LNHDA and SQIVND (reference sequence). The CDR3 sequence is 16 residues long. V dropped 2 bases and J dropped 0; count of bases not matched to a gene: 4. The authors' processing: Counts of nucleated cells, estimated from reference gene primer amplification, were obtained. Sequencing used immunoSEQ multiplex PCR; TCRdb keeps in-frame clones, though not all of them. The V and J calls and clone size are taken from that table; D and trimming were inferred from the DNA. The profile shows 200,000 to 250,000 clones, around 80% of them singletons. The sample consisted of peripheral blood. V and J are TRBV19 and TRBJ2-1, with 7 bases matching TRBD1. The source of this sequence is a woman in her seventies with acute or convalescent COVID-19. The CDR3 sequence is CASSILGGPSYNEQFF. CDR3 nucleotide sequence: TGTGCCAGTAGTATACTAGGGGGCCCCTCCTACAATGAGCAGTTCTTC.